This paragraph covers one TCR beta chain sequence. The data derive from a study of blood T cell repertoires in COVID-19. Measured with immunoSEQ multiplex PCR; TCRdb has only the in-frame clones, and not every one. The sample records around 250,000 clones, about 80% being singletons. The CDR3 is 15 residues long. Germline assignment: CDR1 GTSNPN and CDR2 SVGIG (reference sequence). V dropped 0 bases and J dropped 3 bases, with 9 bases sitting between them. Donors were grouped by their self-reported clinical history. This TCR derives from a man in his forties who had recovered from COVID-19. The sequenced sample was PBMCs or T cells enriched from blood (not recorded which). The genes are TRBV30 and TRBJ1-6; a weak D match, TRBD1 (5 bases). The CDR3 bases are TGTGCCTGGAGTGTAGAACAGGACTATAATTCACCCCTCCACTTT. Translation gives CAWSVEQDYNSPLHF.